These T cell receptor beta chains were read from a single sample in a study of human CD4 T cells and Enterobacteriaceae. TCRdb keeps only in-frame clones here, not all; method: immunoSEQ multiplex PCR. Counted here are about 29,000 clones, approximately 82% occurring once; the ten biggest clones make up 1.5% to 2%. What was sequenced was memory CD4+ T cells from blood. All receptors derive from a human donor in good health. The CDR3 runs from the conserved cysteine through the conserved F or W. The order of the fields is J gene, D gene, V gene, clone size, CDR3 protein. D genes are given only for firm matches. Size tells how often a clone was seen (once, few, many) or the class of an expanded clone, and some rows leave it out.

TRBJ1-1,TRBD1,TRBV28,-,CASSSRGRFFAEAFF
TRBJ1-5,-,TRBV4-1,-,CASSQDWRKAIQPQHF
TRBJ2-2,TRBD1,TRBV5-1,few,CASSLGQGATGELFF
TRBJ2-7,-,TRBV19,-,CASSILDGRGEQYF
TRBJ1-1,TRBD1,TRBV4-1,-,CASSQEDGRGSPEAFF
TRBJ1-2,-,TRBV6-4,-,CASRPESSGGYTF
TRBJ1-1,-,TRBV5-1,-,CASSLREGHTEAFF
TRBJ2-2,-,TRBV18,-,CASSPPFGVGPSMTYTGELFF
TRBJ1-5,TRBD1,TRBV30,-,CAWSFGTGGNQPQHF
TRBJ2-5,-,TRBV19,-,CASSSGSQETQYF
TRBJ1-5,-,TRBV10-3,-,CAISQTQGGSVDQPQHF
TRBJ2-7,TRBD1,TRBV19,once,CASSIAGQGRGEQYF
TRBJ1-2,TRBD1,TRBV27,-,CASSGTGVANYGYTF
TRBJ2-5,-,TRBV29-1,-,CSVGGPGMQETQYF
TRBJ2-7,-,TRBV6-1,once,CASSANGRSVYEQYF
TRBJ2-5,TRBD2,TRBV6-5,-,CASRSSGRWETQYF
TRBJ2-1,-,TRBV6-5,-,CASSYSFTLSVPKVFF
TRBJ1-5,TRBD1,TRBV2,-,CASSDPGTGGFQPQHF
TRBJ2-2,TRBD1,TRBV19,-,CASSIGQGSYYTGELFF
TRBJ2-1,TRBD1,TRBV13,-,CASSFDTTGLGNEQFF
TRBJ2-2,-,TRBV5-4,few,CASRVGGQRELFF
TRBJ2-1,TRBD2,TRBV9,-,CASSVGGTSGDKEQFF
TRBJ2-7,-,TRBV21-1,-,CASSHRDSFYEQYF
TRBJ2-7,TRBD2,TRBV5-4,-,CASSFPGGTSGRYEQYF
TRBJ1-1,-,TRBV21-1,-,CASSKGQQLGAFF
TRBJ1-3,-,TRBV9,-,CASSVGEGHGNTIYF
TRBJ2-2,-,TRBV30,-,CAWSLLFPTGELFF
TRBJ1-5,TRBD1,TRBV11-2,-,CASSLGQARSQPQHF
TRBJ2-7,-,TRBV11-2,once,CASSLGGQRSSYEQYF
TRBJ2-4,-,TRBV20-1,-,CSAKKINIQYF